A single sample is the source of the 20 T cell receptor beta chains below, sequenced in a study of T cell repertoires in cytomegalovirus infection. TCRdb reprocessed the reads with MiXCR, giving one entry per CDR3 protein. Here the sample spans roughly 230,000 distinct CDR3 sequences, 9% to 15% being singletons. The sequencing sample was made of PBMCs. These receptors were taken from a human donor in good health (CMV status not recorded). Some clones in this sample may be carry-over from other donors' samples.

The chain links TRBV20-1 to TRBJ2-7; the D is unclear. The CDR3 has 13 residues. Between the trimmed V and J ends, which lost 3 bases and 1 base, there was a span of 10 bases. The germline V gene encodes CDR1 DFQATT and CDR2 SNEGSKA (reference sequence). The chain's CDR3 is CSASVDLSYEQYF. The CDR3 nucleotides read TGCAGTGCTAGTGTGGACCTTTCCTACGAGCAGTACTTC.

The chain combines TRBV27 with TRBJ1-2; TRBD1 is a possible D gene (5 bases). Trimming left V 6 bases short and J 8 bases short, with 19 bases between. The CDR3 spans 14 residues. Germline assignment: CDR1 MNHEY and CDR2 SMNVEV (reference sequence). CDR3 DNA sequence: TGTGCCAGCAGCCCCCTTTCAGGGTTGGGAGGCTACACCTTC. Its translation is CASSPLSGLGGYTF.

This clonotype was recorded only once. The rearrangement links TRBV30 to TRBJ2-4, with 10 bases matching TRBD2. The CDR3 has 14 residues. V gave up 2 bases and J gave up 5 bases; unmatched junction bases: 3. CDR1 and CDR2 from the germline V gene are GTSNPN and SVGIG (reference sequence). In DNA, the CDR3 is TGTGCCTGGAGTCTAGCGGGAGTCCAAAACATTCAGTACTTC. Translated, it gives CAWSLAGVQNIQYF. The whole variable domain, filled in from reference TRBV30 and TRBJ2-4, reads SQTIHQWPATLVQPVGSPLSLECTVEGTSNPNLYWYRQAAGRGLQLLFYSVGIGQISSEVPQNLSASRPQDRQFILSSKKLLLSDSGFYLCAWSLAGVQNIQYFGAGTRLSVL.

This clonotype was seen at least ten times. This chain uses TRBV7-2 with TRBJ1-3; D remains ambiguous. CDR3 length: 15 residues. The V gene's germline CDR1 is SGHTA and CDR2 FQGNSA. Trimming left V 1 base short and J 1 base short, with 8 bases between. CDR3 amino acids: CASSLDSGSGNTIYF. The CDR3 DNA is TGTGCCAGCAGCTTAGATTCCGGGTCTGGAAACACCATATATTTT.

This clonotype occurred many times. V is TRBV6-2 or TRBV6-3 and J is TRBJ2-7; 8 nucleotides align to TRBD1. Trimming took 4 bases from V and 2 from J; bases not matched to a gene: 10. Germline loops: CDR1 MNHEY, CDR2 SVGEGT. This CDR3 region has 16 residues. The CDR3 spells CASSFQPGQGAYEQYF. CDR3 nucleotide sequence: TGTGCCAGCAGTTTCCAACCCGGACAGGGAGCCTACGAGCAGTACTTC.

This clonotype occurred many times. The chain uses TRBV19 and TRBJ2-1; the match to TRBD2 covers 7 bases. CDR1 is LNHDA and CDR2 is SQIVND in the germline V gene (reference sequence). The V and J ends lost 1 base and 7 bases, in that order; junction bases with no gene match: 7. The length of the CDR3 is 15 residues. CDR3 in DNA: TGTGCCAGTAGTATAGGTGCAGGGAGGGTGAATGAGCAGTTCTTC. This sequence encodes CASSIGAGRVNEQFF.

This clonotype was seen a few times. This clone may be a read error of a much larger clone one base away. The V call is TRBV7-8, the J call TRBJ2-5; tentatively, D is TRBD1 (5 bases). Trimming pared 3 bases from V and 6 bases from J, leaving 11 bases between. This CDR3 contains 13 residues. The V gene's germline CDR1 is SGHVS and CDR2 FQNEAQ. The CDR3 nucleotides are TGTGCCAGCAGCTTCGCAGGGCAAAAGACCCAGTACTTC. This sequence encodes CASSFAGQKTQYF.

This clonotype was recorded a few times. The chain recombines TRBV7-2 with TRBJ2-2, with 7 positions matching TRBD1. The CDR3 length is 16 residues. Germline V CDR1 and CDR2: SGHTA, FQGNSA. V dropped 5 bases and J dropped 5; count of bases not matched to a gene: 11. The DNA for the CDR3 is TGTGCCAGCAGCCAACGGACAGGATCCAGTACCGGGGAGCTGTTTTTT. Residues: CASSQRTGSSTGELFF.

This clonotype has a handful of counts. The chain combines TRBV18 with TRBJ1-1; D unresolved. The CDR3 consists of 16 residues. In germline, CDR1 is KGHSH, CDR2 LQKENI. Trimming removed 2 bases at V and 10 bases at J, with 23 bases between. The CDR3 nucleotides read TGTGCCAGCTCACCATCCAGTCCGGACTTACACCAGGCAGCTTTCTTT. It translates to CASSPSSPDLHQAAFF.

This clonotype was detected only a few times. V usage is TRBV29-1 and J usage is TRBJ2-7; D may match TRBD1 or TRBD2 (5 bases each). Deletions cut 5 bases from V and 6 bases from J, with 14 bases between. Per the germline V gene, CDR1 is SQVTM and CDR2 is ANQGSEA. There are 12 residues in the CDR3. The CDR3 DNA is TGCAGCGTTTCCAGACCAGGGAGCGAGCAGTACTTC. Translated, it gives CSVSRPGSEQYF.

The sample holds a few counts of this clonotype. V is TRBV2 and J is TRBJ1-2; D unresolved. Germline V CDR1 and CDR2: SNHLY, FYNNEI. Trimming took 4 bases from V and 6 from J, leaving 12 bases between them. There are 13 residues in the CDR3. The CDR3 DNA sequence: TGTGCCAGCAGTGCCCGGGCCGGGAATGGCTACACCTTC. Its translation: CASSARAGNGYTF.

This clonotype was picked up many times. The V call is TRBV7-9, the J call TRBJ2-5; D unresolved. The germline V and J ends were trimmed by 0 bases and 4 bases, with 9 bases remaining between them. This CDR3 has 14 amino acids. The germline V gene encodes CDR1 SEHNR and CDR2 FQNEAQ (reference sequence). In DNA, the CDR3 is TGTGCCAGCAGCTTAGCGAGGCAGACAGAGACCCAGTACTTC. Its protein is CASSLARQTETQYF.

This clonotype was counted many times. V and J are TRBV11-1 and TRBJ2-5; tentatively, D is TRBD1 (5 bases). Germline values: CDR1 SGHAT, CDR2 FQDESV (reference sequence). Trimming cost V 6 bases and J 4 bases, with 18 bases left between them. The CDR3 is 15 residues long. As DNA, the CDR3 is TGTGCCAGCAGTCATAGGGGCCAGATCGTAGAGACCCAGTACTTC. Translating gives CASSHRGQIVETQYF.

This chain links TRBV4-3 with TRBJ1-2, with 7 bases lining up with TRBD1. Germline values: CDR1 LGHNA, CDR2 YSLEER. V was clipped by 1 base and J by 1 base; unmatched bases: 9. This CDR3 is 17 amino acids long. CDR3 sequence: CASSQGHPQGLNYGYTF. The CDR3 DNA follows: TGCGCCAGCAGCCAAGGTCATCCACAGGGGCTTAACTATGGCTACACCTTC.

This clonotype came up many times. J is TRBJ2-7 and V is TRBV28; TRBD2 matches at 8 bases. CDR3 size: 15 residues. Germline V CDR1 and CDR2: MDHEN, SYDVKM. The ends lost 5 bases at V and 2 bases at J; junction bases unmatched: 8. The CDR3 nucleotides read TGTGCCAGCAGTCCGACTAGCGCCAGGGCCTACGAGCAGTACTTC. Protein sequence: CASSPTSARAYEQYF.

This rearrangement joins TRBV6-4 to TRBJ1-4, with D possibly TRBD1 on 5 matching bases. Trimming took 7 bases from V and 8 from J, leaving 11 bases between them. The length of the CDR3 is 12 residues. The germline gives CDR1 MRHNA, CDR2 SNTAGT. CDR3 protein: CASKTSGEKLFF. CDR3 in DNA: TGTGCCAGCAAGACGTCAGGGGAAAAACTGTTTTTT.

CDR3: CASSPDGWGQPQHF. CDR3 coding DNA: TGTGCCAGCAGCCCGGACGGTTGGGGTCAGCCCCAGCATTTT. This chain uses TRBV12-3 or TRBV12-4 with TRBJ1-5; D gene ambiguous. CDR3 length equals 14 residues. The V end lost 6 bases, the J end lost 6 bases, and 15 bases lay between the germline ends.

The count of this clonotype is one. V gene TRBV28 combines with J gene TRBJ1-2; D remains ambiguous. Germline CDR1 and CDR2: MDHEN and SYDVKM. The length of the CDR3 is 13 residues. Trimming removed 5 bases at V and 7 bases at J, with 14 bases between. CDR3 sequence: CASSRTSLGGYTF. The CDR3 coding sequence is TGTGCCAGCAGTCGGACCTCGCTGGGTGGCTACACCTTC.

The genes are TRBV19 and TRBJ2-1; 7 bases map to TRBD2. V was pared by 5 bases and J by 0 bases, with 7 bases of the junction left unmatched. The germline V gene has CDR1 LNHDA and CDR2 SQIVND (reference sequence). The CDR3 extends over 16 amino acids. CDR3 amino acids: CASSFPSGSSYNEQFF. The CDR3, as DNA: TGTGCCAGTAGTTTTCCTAGCGGAAGCTCCTACAATGAGCAGTTCTTC. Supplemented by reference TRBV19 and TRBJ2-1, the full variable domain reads DGGITQSPKYLFRKEGQNVTLSCEQNLNHDAMYWYRQDPGQGLRLIYYSQIVNDFQKGDIAEGYSVSREKKESFPLTVTSAQKNPTAFYLCASSFPSGSSYNEQFFGPGTRLTVL.

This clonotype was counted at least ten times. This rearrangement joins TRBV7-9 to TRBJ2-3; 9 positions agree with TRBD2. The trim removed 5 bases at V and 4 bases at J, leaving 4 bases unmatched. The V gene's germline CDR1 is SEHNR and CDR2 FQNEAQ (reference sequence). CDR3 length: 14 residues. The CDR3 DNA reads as TGTGCCAGCAGCCTTAGCGGGAGTGCAGATACGCAGTATTTT. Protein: CASSLSGSADTQYF.